This T cell receptor beta chain was recorded in a study of control samples from healthy donors and cancer patients. Data came from immunoSEQ multiplex PCR; TCRdb stores just in-frame clones and leaves some out. The table shows about 110,000 clones, with around four fifths occurring only once. This receptor was identified in a young man in good health. The sample was blood.

CDR3 nucleotide sequence: TGTGCCAGCCTCCTACCCAACTATGGCTACACCTTC. It translates to CASLLPNYGYTF. This chain links TRBV6-5 with TRBJ1-2; D unresolved. This CDR3 has 12 amino acids. Germline CDR1 MNHEY, CDR2 SVGAGI. V was clipped by 8 bases and J by 2 bases, with 9 bases between them.